The rows below give T cell receptor beta chains drawn from one sample of a study of blood T cell repertoires in COVID-19. TCRdb's table, derived via immunoSEQ multiplex PCR, lists solely in-frame clones and lacks some. The sample holds 430,000 or so clones; approximately 88% are singletons and the top ten take approximately 1.8%. What was sequenced was PBMCs or T cells enriched from blood (not recorded which). These receptors were collected from a woman aged 40 to 50 who had recovered from COVID-19. Both conserved end residues are part of each CDR3. D genes are given only for firm matches. Expanded clones get a size class; other rows say once, few or many, or leave the size out.

j_call d_call v_call clone_size cdr3_aa cdr3_nt
TRBJ1-6 TRBD1 TRBV6-5 - CASSYQDRGKGSLHF TGTGCCAGCAGTTACCAGGACAGGGGGAAAGGATCCCTCCACTTT
TRBJ1-5 - TRBV24-1 - CATGQGNQPQHF TGTGCAACCGGGCAGGGGAATCAGCCCCAGCATTTT
TRBJ2-2 TRBD2 TRBV7-7 few CASSSSGGVIGELFF TGTGCCAGCAGCTCTAGCGGGGGTGTCATAGGGGAGCTGTTTTTT
TRBJ1-5 - TRBV25-1 - CASSTGFNQPQHF TGTGCCAGCAGTACAGGGTTCAATCAGCCCCAGCATTTT
TRBJ2-5 - TRBV19 - CASSRLRLETQYF TGTGCCAGTAGTAGACTAAGGTTGGAGACCCAGTACTTC
TRBJ2-2 - TRBV11-2 - CASSSGWAGELFF TGTGCCAGCAGCTCCGGGTGGGCCGGGGAGCTGTTTTTT
TRBJ2-7 TRBD2 TRBV4-2 - CASSQDGVTSNYEQYF TGTGCCAGCAGCCAAGATGGGGTGACTAGCAACTACGAGCAGTACTTC
TRBJ2-5 - TRBV15 - CATSRDQGPRTQYF TGTGCCACCAGCAGAGATCAGGGCCCGAGGACCCAGTACTTC
TRBJ1-5 TRBD1 TRBV15 - CATKTGAQPQHF TGTGCCACTAAAACAGGGGCTCAGCCCCAGCATTTT
TRBJ1-1 - TRBV19 - CASSLPGAGSTEAFF TGTGCCAGTAGTCTGCCGGGAGCCGGGAGCACTGAAGCTTTCTTT
TRBJ1-2 - TRBV2 few CASSEALYGYTF TGTGCCAGCAGTGAAGCCCTCTATGGCTACACCTTC
TRBJ1-2 TRBD1 TRBV11-2 - CASSLEPQGAGGYTF TGTGCCAGCAGCTTAGAGCCTCAGGGGGCGGGTGGCTACACCTTC
TRBJ2-1 TRBD2 TRBV11-2 - CASSLRTSGYNEQFF TGTGCCAGCAGCCTTAGGACTAGCGGCTACAATGAGCAGTTCTTC
TRBJ2-7 - TRBV18 - CASSPAVLYEQYF TGTGCCAGCTCACCAGCGGTCCTATACGAGCAGTACTTC
TRBJ1-4 - TRBV19 - CASSNQGWSEKLFF TGTGCCAGTAGTAATCAGGGTTGGAGTGAAAAACTGTTTTTT
TRBJ1-5 - TRBV27 - CASSLRQADQPQHF TGTGCCAGCAGTTTACGACAGGCCGATCAGCCCCAGCATTTT
TRBJ2-6 TRBD2 TRBV27 - CASSSRGSVGGANVLTF TGTGCCAGCAGTTCGCGGGGGTCGGTCGGTGGGGCCAACGTCCTGACTTTC
TRBJ2-2 TRBD1 TRBV19 - CASSKGGQGAPNTGELFF TGTGCCAGTAGTAAGGGGGGACAGGGGGCCCCGAACACCGGGGAGCTGTTTTTT
TRBJ2-6 - TRBV5-4 - CASTTGSGANVLTF TGTGCCAGCACCACAGGCTCTGGGGCCAACGTCCTGACTTTC
TRBJ2-1 - TRBV5-6 - CASSLDTREQFF TGTGCCAGCAGCTTAGACACACGTGAGCAGTTCTTC
TRBJ2-5 - TRBV4-3 - CASSQDTTRPATQYF TGCGCCAGCAGCCAAGATACCACCAGGCCCGCGACCCAGTACTTC
TRBJ2-2 - TRBV27 few CASIRESGDTGELFF TGTGCCAGCATCCGGGAGTCAGGAGACACCGGGGAGCTGTTTTTT
TRBJ1-6 TRBD1 TRBV15 - CATSRDRQGGTPLHF TGTGCCACCAGCAGAGATCGACAGGGTGGGACACCCCTCCACTTT
TRBJ2-1 TRBD2 TRBV5-1 - CASSLGSGTSRYNEQFF TGCGCCAGCAGCTTGGGGTCGGGGACTAGCAGATACAATGAGCAGTTCTTC
TRBJ1-2 TRBD1 TRBV27 - CASSLTGGGYTF TGTGCCAGCAGTTTAACAGGGGGCGGCTACACCTTC
TRBJ2-7 TRBD2 TRBV29-1 - CSVDSGEDSYEQYF TGCAGCGTTGATAGCGGGGAGGACTCCTACGAGCAGTACTTC
TRBJ1-3 - TRBV6-2/TRBV6-3 - CASSYGRGSGNTIYF TGTGCCAGCAGTTACGGACGGGGGAGTGGAAACACCATATATTTT